The 28 T cell receptor beta chains in this list originate from one sample, sequenced in a study of blood T cell repertoires in COVID-19. Profiled with immunoSEQ multiplex PCR; TCRdb holds only in-frame clones, not every one. The top ten clones hold 7.5% to 9.5% of a sample with 120,000 to 150,000 clones, about four fifths of them seen once. The source material was peripheral blood. The source is a human donor with acute or convalescent COVID-19. The donor label of this sample is uncertain.

This clone was detected only a few times. CDR3 in amino acids: CASSQEKETGYNEQFF. CDR3 DNA: TGTGCCAGCAGCCAAGAGAAGGAGACAGGGTACAATGAGCAGTTCTTC. The V gene is TRBV4-2, the J gene TRBJ2-1; 7 bases line up with TRBD1. The J segment lost 4 bases and the V segment lost 0 bases, leaving 6 bases of the junction unmatched. This CDR3 contains 16 residues. Germline V gene sequence: CDR1 LGHNA, CDR2 YNFKEQ.

The chain uses TRBV5-5 and TRBJ1-1, with D uncertain. Germline CDR1 SGHKS, CDR2 YYEKEE (reference sequence). CDR3 size: 13 residues. V shed 0 bases and J shed 12 bases, with 15 bases lying between them. CDR3 sequence reads: CASSLAGSSSTFF. The CDR3 nucleotides read TGTGCCAGCAGCTTGGCCGGGTCTTCTTCTACTTTCTTT.

The V call is TRBV30, the J call TRBJ2-1; 8 nucleotides align to TRBD2. Germline V gene sequence: CDR1 GTSNPN, CDR2 SVGIG (reference sequence). V lost 3 bases and J lost 9; bases outside the gene matches: 10. The CDR3 is made up of 14 amino acids. CDR3 in amino acids: CAWRSPGGRSEQFF. The CDR3 nucleotides are TGTGCCTGGAGATCTCCGGGGGGGAGGAGTGAGCAGTTCTTC. Full variable domain (remainder filled in from reference TRBV30 and TRBJ2-1): SQTIHQWPATLVQPVGSPLSLECTVEGTSNPNLYWYRQAAGRGLQLLFYSVGIGQISSEVPQNLSASRPQDRQFILSSKKLLLSDSGFYLCAWRSPGGRSEQFFGPGTRLTVL.

The chain couples TRBV27 to TRBJ2-3; TRBD2 agrees at 9 bases. CDR3 length: 19 residues. Germline CDR1 MNHEY, CDR2 SMNVEV (reference sequence). The V gene end was trimmed by 0 bases and the J gene end by 2 bases; junction bases not matched to a gene: 12. The CDR3 region is CASSLSAGGVLRSTDTQYF. The CDR3 DNA reads TGTGCCAGCAGTTTATCGGCGGGGGGGGTCCTCCGCTCCACAGATACGCAGTATTTT.

The J gene is TRBJ2-2, the V gene TRBV12-3 or TRBV12-4, with a possible D match to TRBD2 (6 bases). This CDR3 contains 12 residues. V lost 1 base and J 11 bases, leaving 8 bases between the germline ends. CDR3 residues: CASSLVREELFF. Written as DNA, the CDR3 is TGTGCCAGCAGTTTAGTGCGGGAAGAGCTGTTTTTT.

The chain has TRBV9 and TRBJ1-3; TRBD1 matches at 11 bases. The germline V gene has CDR1 SGDLS and CDR2 YYNGEE. The CDR3 has 17 amino acids. The J segment lost 3 bases and the V segment lost 4 bases, leaving 9 bases of the junction unmatched. CDR3 bases: TGTGCCAGCAGCACCTTCGGACAGGGGGCCAGTGGAAACACCATATATTTT. This sequence encodes CASSTFGQGASGNTIYF.

Comment on this clone: At the DNA level, this CDR3 is encoded by other sequences in the same sample as well. The J gene is TRBJ2-5, the V gene TRBV5-1; perhaps TRBD1 as D (6 bases). This CDR3 spans 14 amino acids. The V end was cut by 1 base, the J end by 1 base, with 8 bases between. Per the germline V gene, CDR1 is SGHRS and CDR2 is YFSETQ. CDR3 nucleotide sequence: TGCGCCAGCAGCTTGAGAGGGGGCCAAGAGACCCAGTACTTC. Amino acid sequence: CASSLRGGQETQYF.

The gene calls are TRBV19 and TRBJ2-4, with D possibly matching TRBD2 (5 bases). Germline V gene data show CDR1 as LNHDA and CDR2 as SQIVND (reference sequence). CDR3 length equals 16 residues. V was clipped by 5 bases and J by 0 bases, with 14 bases between them. In DNA, the CDR3 is TGTGCCAGTAGTTGGGGAGTCCTTCTAGCCAAAAACATTCAGTACTTC. It yields the protein CASSWGVLLAKNIQYF.

The V call is TRBV2, the J call TRBJ2-1; D is possibly TRBD1 (6 bases). The CDR3 is made up of 13 amino acids. Deletions cut 2 bases from V and 8 bases from J, with 10 bases between. Germline V gene sequence: CDR1 SNHLY, CDR2 FYNNEI. CDR3 residues: CASSEWDTDEQFF. CDR3 nucleotide sequence: TGTGCCAGCAGTGAATGGGACACCGATGAGCAGTTCTTC. Combining the CDR3 with reference TRBV2 and TRBJ2-1 gives the whole variable domain EPEVTQTPSHQVTQMGQEVILRCVPISNHLYFYWYRQILGQKVEFLVSFYNNEISEKSEIFDDQFSVERPDGSNFTLKIRSTKLEDSAMYFCASSEWDTDEQFFGPGTRLTVL.

J is TRBJ2-1 and V is TRBV19; possible D gene TRBD2, 6 bases. V was clipped by 1 base and J by 10 bases, with 17 bases between them. In germline, CDR1 is LNHDA, CDR2 SQIVND (reference sequence). The CDR3 totals 15 residues. The CDR3 DNA is TGTGCCAGTAGTATAGTGGCGGGGACGTTCTGGGAGCAGTTCTTC. Amino acid sequence: CASSIVAGTFWEQFF.

The chain has TRBV4-1 and TRBJ1-2; possible D gene TRBD1, 5 bases. The length of the CDR3 is 13 residues. The germline V gene has CDR1 MGHRA and CDR2 YSYEKL. Trimming removed 4 bases at V and 8 bases at J, with 14 bases between. The CDR3 nucleotides read TGCGCCAGCAGCCCCTTTGGACAAGTGGGCTACACCTTC. This encodes CASSPFGQVGYTF.

The rearrangement joins TRBV24-1 to TRBJ2-1; 7 nucleotides align to TRBD2. CDR1 KGHDR and CDR2 SFDVKD come from the germline V gene. This CDR3 has 15 residues. V lost 3 bases, J lost 6 bases, and 7 bases stayed unmatched. The DNA of the CDR3 is TGTGCCACCAGTGATCAGCGGGGCGGCCTCAATGAGCAGTTCTTC. Protein: CATSDQRGGLNEQFF.

V and J are TRBV5-4 and TRBJ2-1; 8 nucleotides align to TRBD2. Losses at the gene ends were 0 bases for V and 8 bases for J; bases not matched to a gene: 19. CDR1 SGHNT and CDR2 YYREEE come from the germline V gene (reference sequence). The CDR3 is 19 residues long. CDR3 sequence: CASSLGMARAGGLRDEQFF. The DNA for the CDR3 is TGTGCCAGCAGCTTGGGGATGGCCCGTGCGGGGGGCCTCAGGGATGAGCAGTTCTTC.

This chain uses TRBV20-1 with TRBJ1-2; D gene unclear. There are 10 residues in the CDR3. Germline V CDR1 and CDR2: DFQATT, SNEGSKA (reference sequence). V was cut by 6 bases and J by 8 bases, with 10 bases left in between. The CDR3 bases are TGCAGTGCCTCTATGAGGGGCTACACCTTC. It specifies CSASMRGYTF.

The V call is TRBV21-1, the J call TRBJ1-6; the listed D gene, TRBD1, was not tested against the DNA. TRBV21-1 is deemed a pseudogene. The CDR3 covers 17 residues. The CDR3 protein is CASSPRDKRYYNSPLHF. The CDR3, as DNA: TGTGCCAGCAGCCCCCGGGACAAAAGATACTATAATTCACCCCTCCACTTT.

This CDR3 reads CATSDSPSGGAAEAFF. The DNA for the CDR3 is TGTGCCACCAGTGATTCCCCCTCGGGGGGGGCCGCTGAAGCTTTCTTT. This chain links TRBV24-1 with TRBJ1-1; perhaps TRBD1 as D (6 bases). Germline V CDR1 and CDR2: KGHDR, SFDVKD. The ends were cut back, 2 bases at V and 6 bases at J, with 18 bases in the middle. The CDR3 runs to 16 residues.

The genes are TRBV7-3 and TRBJ2-1, with TRBD2 as a possible D gene (6 bases). CDR3 length: 17 residues. Germline CDR1 and CDR2: SGHTA and FQGTGA. V lost 0 bases, J lost 3 bases, and 15 bases lay in between. The CDR3 sequence is CASSLTPGAGFYNEQFF. The CDR3 region has the DNA TGTGCCAGCAGCTTAACCCCCGGGGCGGGGTTCTACAATGAGCAGTTCTTC.

V and J are TRBV6-4 and TRBJ1-2; the D is unclear. Germline V CDR1 and CDR2: MRHNA, SNTAGT. V was trimmed by 5 bases and J by 2 bases, leaving 9 bases between them. This CDR3 comprises 13 residues. CDR3 residues: CASSQDGNYGYTF. CDR3 DNA sequence: TGTGCCAGCAGTCAAGACGGGAACTATGGCTACACCTTC.

The chain has TRBV9 and TRBJ1-4, with 9 nucleotides matching TRBD1. The ends lost 3 bases at V and 3 bases at J; junction bases unmatched: 3. The germline gives CDR1 SGDLS, CDR2 YYNGEE. The CDR3 runs 15 residues. The DNA of the CDR3 is TGTGCCAGCAGCGCACAGGGGGCGGCTAATGAAAAACTGTTTTTT. Amino acids: CASSAQGAANEKLFF. Variable domain in full (rest from reference TRBV9 and TRBJ1-4): DSGVTQTPKHLITATGQRVTLRCSPRSGDLSVYWYQQSLDQGLQFLIQYYNGEERAKGNILERFSAQQFPDLHSELNLSSLELGDSALYFCASSAQGAANEKLFFGSGTQLSVL.

The chain combines TRBV4-1 with TRBJ2-1; D not certain. CDR1 MGHRA and CDR2 YSYEKL come from the germline V gene. V dropped 0 bases and J dropped 3 bases, with 12 bases sitting between them. CDR3 length equals 16 residues. The CDR3 spells CASSQDLSIYYNEQFF. In nucleotides, the CDR3 is TGCGCCAGCAGCCAAGATCTGTCTATCTACTACAATGAGCAGTTCTTC.

This clone has just a few counts. The chain is built from TRBV2 and TRBJ2-2; D perhaps matches TRBD2 (6 bases). The CDR3 loop spans 15 amino acids. Trimming removed 5 bases at V and 6 bases at J, with 16 bases between. Germline V gives CDR1 SNHLY, CDR2 FYNNEI. The CDR3 protein is CASSTPSGESGELFF. CDR3 DNA: TGTGCCAGCAGTACTCCGTCGGGGGAGTCCGGGGAGCTGTTTTTT. Looking up the rest from reference TRBV2 and TRBJ2-2 gives the full variable domain: EPEVTQTPSHQVTQMGQEVILRCVPISNHLYFYWYRQILGQKVEFLVSFYNNEISEKSEIFDDQFSVERPDGSNFTLKIRSTKLEDSAMYFCASSTPSGESGELFFGEGSRLTVL.

This sequence joins TRBV5-5 and TRBJ1-2; D may be TRBD1 (6 bases). The CDR3 runs to 13 residues. The germline V gene encodes CDR1 SGHKS and CDR2 YYEKEE (reference sequence). V lost 7 bases and J 10 bases, leaving 20 bases between the germline ends. CDR3 DNA: TGTGCCAGCCGACAGGTCTTCGGCCTGGTCTACACCTTC. This gives the protein CASRQVFGLVYTF.

V gene TRBV5-1 combines with J gene TRBJ1-6, with TRBD1 matching over 9 bases. This CDR3 is built from 15 residues. CDR1 and CDR2 from the germline V gene are SGHRS and YFSETQ. The J segment lost 4 bases and the V segment lost 4 bases, leaving 3 bases of the junction unmatched. CDR3 in DNA: TGCGCCAGCAGCGGGGGACAGGGATATAATTCACCCCTCCACTTT. Its translation is CASSGGQGYNSPLHF.

The genes are TRBV7-8 and TRBJ1-6, with a possible D match to TRBD1 (5 bases). Trimming took 2 bases from V and 7 from J, leaving 12 bases between them. CDR3 size: 15 residues. From germline, CDR1 is SGHVS and CDR2 FQNEAQ. The CDR3 region has the DNA TGTGCCAGCAGCTTAACGGGGGTTCTAAATTCACCCCTCCACTTT. This translates into CASSLTGVLNSPLHF.

The J gene is TRBJ2-6, the V gene TRBV7-6, with D uncertain. CDR3 length equals 15 residues. Trimming pared 4 bases from V and 0 bases from J, leaving 7 bases between. Germline lookup yields CDR1 SGHVS and CDR2 FNYEAQ. CDR3 region: CASSSTVSGANVLTF. The CDR3 DNA follows: TGTGCCAGCAGCTCCACGGTCTCTGGGGCCAACGTCCTGACTTTC.

The chain carries TRBV4-1 and TRBJ1-5, with D possibly being TRBD1 (5 bases). V lost 0 bases to trimming and J lost 9 bases, with 12 bases between them. The CDR3 loop spans 14 amino acids. Per germline, CDR1 MGHRA and CDR2 YSYEKL. The CDR3 reads CASSQEDKTAPQHF. The CDR3 DNA follows: TGCGCCAGCAGCCAAGAGGACAAGACGGCGCCCCAGCATTTT.

The genes are TRBV5-1 and TRBJ1-1; possible D gene TRBD1, 6 bases. The CDR3 is 12 residues long. Trimming removed 3 bases at V and 11 bases at J, with 14 bases between. In germline, CDR1 is SGHRS, CDR2 YFSETQ. In DNA, the CDR3 is TGCGCCAGCAGCTCAACAGGGATGAATGCTTTCTTT. It specifies CASSSTGMNAFF.

The rearrangement links TRBV19 to TRBJ2-2; 12 nucleotides line up with TRBD2. The germline V gene has CDR1 LNHDA and CDR2 SQIVND (reference sequence). J was trimmed by 3 bases and V by 1 base; bases with no gene match: 6. The CDR3 has 18 residues. As DNA, the CDR3 is TGTGCCAGTAGTATAGTCCTAGCGGGGGGGCCGGACACCGGGGAGCTGTTTTTT. Its translation is CASSIVLAGGPDTGELFF.